This passage covers 9 T cell receptor beta chains from one sample sequenced in a study of OX40 agonist ivuxolimab in advanced cancers. Generated by immunoSEQ multiplex PCR, the TCRdb table keeps only in-frame clones and is missing some. The sample has some 75,000 clones; around nine tenths are singletons. This sample comprised CD4+ or CD8+ T cells sorted from blood, obtained in a trial of the OX40 agonist ivuxolimab. These receptors were obtained from an adult with an advanced solid tumor such as melanoma, head and neck, liver or kidney cancer.

The chain couples TRBV7-6 to TRBJ2-5, with TRBD1 matching 7 bases. Germline V lookup: CDR1 SGHVS, CDR2 FNYEAQ. The CDR3 is made up of 14 amino acids. The V and J ends lost 8 bases and 2 bases, in that order; junction bases with no gene match: 8. The CDR3 DNA follows: TGTGCCAGCCGGACAGGAGGTGGGCAAGAGACCCAGTACTTC. Its translation: CASRTGGGQETQYF.

The chain is built from TRBV6-5 and TRBJ2-5, with a possible D match to TRBD1 (5 bases). V lost 6 bases to trimming and J lost 4 bases, with 12 bases between them. Germline lookup yields CDR1 MNHEY and CDR2 SVGAGI. The CDR3 length is 13 residues. The chain's CDR3 is CASSLRERETQYF. The DNA for the CDR3 is TGTGCCAGCAGCCTCAGGGAACGAGAGACCCAGTACTTC.

The chain combines TRBV4-1 with TRBJ1-2; D uncertain. Germline values: CDR1 MGHRA, CDR2 YSYEKL. The CDR3 spans 13 residues. V was clipped by 1 base and J by 4 bases, with 7 bases between them. The CDR3 DNA is TGCGCCAGCAGCCAAGTAGCCAGCTATGGCTACACCTTC. Translation gives CASSQVASYGYTF.

This chain joins TRBV5-1 and TRBJ2-7; 12 bases are shared with TRBD2. The CDR3 is 14 amino acids. Germline-derived CDR1 and CDR2 are SGHRS and YFSETQ. The J segment lost 3 bases and the V segment lost 4 bases, leaving 2 bases of the junction unmatched. The CDR3 nucleotides are TGCGCCAGCAGCGTGACTAGCGGGAGCTACGAGCAGTACTTC. Translation gives CASSVTSGSYEQYF.

The CDR3 sequence is CASNPGQGRYNEQFF. The CDR3 nucleotides are TGCGCCAGCAACCCGGGACAGGGGCGGTACAATGAGCAGTTCTTC. This chain joins TRBV5-1 and TRBJ2-1; 10 bases are shared with TRBD1. The CDR3 is made up of 15 amino acids. Trimming removed 6 bases from V and 4 bases from J; junction bases left unmatched: 7. The germline V gene encodes CDR1 SGHRS and CDR2 YFSETQ.

CDR3 region: CAGAGTNTGELFF. The DNA for the CDR3 is TGTGCCGGAGCGGGGACGAACACCGGGGAGCTGTTTTTT. V gene TRBV30 combines with J gene TRBJ2-2, with TRBD2 matching 7 bases. The CDR3 loop spans 13 amino acids. Germline assignment: CDR1 GTSNPN and CDR2 SVGIG (reference sequence). V shed 8 bases and J 0 bases; nucleotides not matched to a gene: 3.

The CDR3 region is CASSQGSRSSGANVLTF. The CDR3, as DNA: TGTGCCAGCAGCCAAGGAAGCAGGTCGTCTGGGGCCAACGTCCTGACTTTC. The chain carries TRBV7-9 and TRBJ2-6; D remains ambiguous. Trimming removed 5 bases from V and 1 base from J, with 15 bases in between. CDR3 length: 17 amino acids. Per the germline V gene, CDR1 is SEHNR and CDR2 is FQNEAQ (reference sequence).

V is TRBV19 and J is TRBJ2-7; no definite D call. This CDR3 is 13 amino acids long. Trimming removed 6 bases at V and 7 bases at J, with 16 bases between. Germline V gene sequence: CDR1 LNHDA, CDR2 SQIVND (reference sequence). This CDR3 reads CASSTALGFEQYF. The CDR3 coding sequence is TGTGCCAGTAGCACTGCCCTGGGTTTTGAGCAGTACTTC.

The genes are TRBV5-6 and TRBJ1-5, with D tentatively TRBD1 (5 bases). The CDR3 has 15 amino acids. V gave up 4 bases and J gave up 7 bases, with 18 bases separating them. From germline, CDR1 is SGHDT and CDR2 YYEEEE. Here the CDR3 DNA reads TGTGCCAGCAGCCTGCAGGTACAGGTCGGCCAGCCCCAGCATTTT. Protein product: CASSLQVQVGQPQHF.